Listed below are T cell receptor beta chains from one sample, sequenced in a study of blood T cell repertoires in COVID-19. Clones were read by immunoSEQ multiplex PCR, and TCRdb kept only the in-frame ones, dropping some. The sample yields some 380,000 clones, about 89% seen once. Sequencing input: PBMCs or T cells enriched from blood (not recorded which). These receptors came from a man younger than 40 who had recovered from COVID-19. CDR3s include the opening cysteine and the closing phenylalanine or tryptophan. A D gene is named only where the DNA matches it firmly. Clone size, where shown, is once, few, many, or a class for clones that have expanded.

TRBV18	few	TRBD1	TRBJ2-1	TGTGCCAGCTCACCGGTACAGGGGAGCTCCTACAATGAGCAGTTCTTC	CASSPVQGSSYNEQFF
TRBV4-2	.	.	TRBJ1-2	TGTGCCAGCAGCCAAGGTCTCGACAGGTTTTCGTATGGCTACACCTTC	CASSQGLDRFSYGYTF
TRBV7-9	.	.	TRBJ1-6	TGTGCCAGTCGGCGGGACGGGAATAATTCACCCCTCCACTTT	CASRRDGNNSPLHF
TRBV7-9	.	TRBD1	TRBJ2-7	TGTGCCAGCACTCCTATGGCAGGGGGAGTCTACGAGCAGTACTTC	CASTPMAGGVYEQYF
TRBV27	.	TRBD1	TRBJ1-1	TGTGCCAGCAGGTTGTCCGGGACAGGGGCGTCAAACACTGAAGCTTTCTTT	CASRLSGTGASNTEAFF
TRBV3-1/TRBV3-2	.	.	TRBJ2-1	TGTGCCAGCAGCCAAGACCCCCCCAGGGTTGGAGAGCAGTTCTTC	CASSQDPPRVGEQFF
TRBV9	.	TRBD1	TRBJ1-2	TGTGCCAGCAGCGTAGGGGGACAGGGGGACGGTGGCTACACCTTC	CASSVGGQGDGGYTF
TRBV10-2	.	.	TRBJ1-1	TGCGCCAGCAGTGAAGGGGTTTTCGCTGAAGCTTTCTTT	CASSEGVFAEAFF
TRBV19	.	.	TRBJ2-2	TGTGCCAGTAGTATTGGTTCAGGGGCGTCCGGGGAGCTGTTTTTT	CASSIGSGASGELFF
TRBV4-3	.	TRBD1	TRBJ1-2	TGCGCCAGCAGCCAAGGACAGGGACAGGCCGTGGTTTCTGGCTACACCTTC	CASSQGQGQAVVSGYTF
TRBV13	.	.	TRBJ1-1	TGTGCCAGCAGCTCCTCGGCAGGGGCTGAAGCTTTCTTT	CASSSSAGAEAFF
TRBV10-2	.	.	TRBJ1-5	TGCGCCAGCCGGGACACAGGTAATCAGCCCCAGCATTTT	CASRDTGNQPQHF
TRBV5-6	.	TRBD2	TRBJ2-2	TGTGCCAGCAGCACTAGCGGGGGGTACACCGGGGAGCTGTTTTTT	CASSTSGGYTGELFF
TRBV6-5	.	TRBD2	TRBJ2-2	TGTGCCAGCAGTTACCAGTTAGCGGGGGACCCCGAGCTGTTTTTT	CASSYQLAGDPELFF
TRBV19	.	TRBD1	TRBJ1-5	TGTGCCAGTAGTGTGACAGGGGGCGAGGGGAATCAGCCCCAGCATTTT	CASSVTGGEGNQPQHF
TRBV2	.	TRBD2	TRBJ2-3	TGTGCCAGCAGCTTAGCGGGGCACGTATCAGATACGCAGTATTTT	CASSLAGHVSDTQYF
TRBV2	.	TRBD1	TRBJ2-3	TGTGCCAGCTCCATGGACAGGGGGATCCTCACAGATACGCAGTATTTT	CASSMDRGILTDTQYF
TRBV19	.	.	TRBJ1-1	TGTGCCAGTAGCCCTACACAGGGTTGGACTGAAGCTTTCTTT	CASSPTQGWTEAFF
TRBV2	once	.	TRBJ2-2	TGTGCCAGCCAGGGGTACGAACACCGGGAGCTGTTTTTT	CASQGYEHRELFF
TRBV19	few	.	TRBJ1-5	TGTGCCAGTAGTATGGGTGGAGTAGGTAATCAGCCCCAGCATTTT	CASSMGGVGNQPQHF
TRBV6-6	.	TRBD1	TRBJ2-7	TGTGCCAGCAGTCCCAGGACAGGGCCCCACGAGCAGTACTTC	CASSPRTGPHEQYF
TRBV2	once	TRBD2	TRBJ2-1	TGTGCCAGCAGGCAGGGACTAGCGGTCTCCTACAATGAGCAGTTCTTC	CASRQGLAVSYNEQFF